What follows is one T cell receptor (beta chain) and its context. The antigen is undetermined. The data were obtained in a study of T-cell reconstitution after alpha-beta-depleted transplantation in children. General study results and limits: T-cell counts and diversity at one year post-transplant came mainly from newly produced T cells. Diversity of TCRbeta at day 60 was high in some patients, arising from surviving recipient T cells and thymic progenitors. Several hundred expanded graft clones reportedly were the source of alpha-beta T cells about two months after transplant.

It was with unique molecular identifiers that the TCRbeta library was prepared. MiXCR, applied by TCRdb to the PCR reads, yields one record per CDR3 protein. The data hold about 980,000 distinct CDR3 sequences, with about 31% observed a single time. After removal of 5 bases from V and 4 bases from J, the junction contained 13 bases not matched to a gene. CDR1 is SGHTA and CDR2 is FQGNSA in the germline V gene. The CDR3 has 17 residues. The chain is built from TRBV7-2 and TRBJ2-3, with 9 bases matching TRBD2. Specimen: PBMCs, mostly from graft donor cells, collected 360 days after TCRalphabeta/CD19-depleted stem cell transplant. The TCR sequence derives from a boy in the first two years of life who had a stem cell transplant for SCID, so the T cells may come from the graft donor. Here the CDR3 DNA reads TGTGCCAGCAGCCCATCCCCAGCGGGGGGAAGCGCAGATACGCAGTATTTT. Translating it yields CASSPSPAGGSADTQYF.